One sample yielded the 11 T cell receptor beta chains listed below, sequenced in a study of beta chain features in type 1 diabetes. What these receptors recognize is not known. General study points: Moderate yet significant TCRB CDR3 shortening was seen in Type 1 diabetes patients in all four CD4+ subsets.

The whole isolated RNA underwent reverse transcription, so sequencing captured expressed TCRB transcripts. The repertoire was sequenced with immunoSEQ multiplex PCR; TCRdb's copy has only in-frame clones and lacks some. The sample has approximately 730,000 clones, roughly an eighth seen once. What was sequenced was naive CD4+ T cells from blood. The receptors shown here come from a man in his late teens or twenties with type 1 diabetes.

This clone was found a few times. V and J are TRBV11-2 and TRBJ2-3; D is ambiguous. There are 12 residues in the CDR3. CDR1 and CDR2 from the germline V gene are SGHAT and FQNNGV. Deletions cut 5 bases from V and 1 base from J, with 4 bases between. In DNA, the CDR3 is TGTGCCAGCAGCGTTGGCACAGATACGCAGTATTTT. This encodes CASSVGTDTQYF.

This clone was detected a few times. In DNA form, the CDR3 reads TGCAGCGTTGAGGCTGGGGAAGAACAGCCCCAGCATTTT. Translating gives CSVEAGEEQPQHF. V gene TRBV29-1 combines with J gene TRBJ1-5; D is uncertain. The CDR3 consists of 13 residues. Germline V gives CDR1 SQVTM, CDR2 ANQGSEA. Trimming stripped 3 bases from V and 7 bases from J, with 13 bases between.

This clone was found a few times. The chain employs TRBV7-2 and TRBJ1-5; 7 bases are shared with TRBD1. Trimming took 5 bases from V and 6 from J; bases not matched to a gene: 10. There are 15 residues in the CDR3. The germline gives CDR1 SGHTA, CDR2 FQGNSA. The CDR3 loop is CASSRDSAEGQPQHF. The CDR3 DNA reads as TGTGCCAGCAGCCGGGACAGCGCAGAGGGTCAGCCCCAGCATTTT.

A few counts support this clone. This chain joins TRBV29-1 and TRBJ1-2, with TRBD1 matching over 9 bases. The CDR3 loop spans 15 amino acids. Trimming at V came to 5 bases and at J to 4 bases, leaving 11 bases not matched to a gene. Germline V gene lookup returns CDR1 SQVTM and CDR2 ANQGSEA. CDR3 amino acids: CSVQWPDRGSYGYTF. The CDR3 DNA is TGCAGCGTTCAATGGCCGGACAGGGGCTCCTATGGCTACACCTTC.

The table lists this clone with a few counts. This rearrangement joins TRBV30 to TRBJ1-2; D unclear. CDR3 size: 16 residues. Deletions cut 2 bases from V and 4 bases from J, with 20 bases between. Germline loops: CDR1 GTSNPN, CDR2 SVGIG (reference sequence). CDR3 bases: TGTGCCTGGAGTCCAAAGGGCCAGGCCAGTCTCTATGGCTACACCTTC. Encoded protein: CAWSPKGQASLYGYTF.

The chain employs TRBV5-1 and TRBJ2-2; 10 nucleotides match TRBD1. J gave up 4 bases and V 0 bases, and 3 bases lay outside the gene matches. The CDR3 spans 16 residues. Germline lookup yields CDR1 SGHRS and CDR2 YFSETQ. CDR3 residues: CASSLVGTGVTGELFF. CDR3 coding DNA: TGCGCCAGCAGCTTGGTAGGGACAGGGGTCACCGGGGAGCTGTTTTTT.

This clone turned up a few times. The V call is TRBV30, the J call TRBJ1-3; 7 nucleotides align to TRBD1. Unmatched junction bases numbered 6, after V lost 2 bases and J lost 2 bases. CDR1 is GTSNPN, CDR2 SVGIG, per germline (reference sequence). The CDR3 is made up of 15 amino acids. CDR3 loop: CAWSPTGDTGNTIYF. The CDR3 bases are TGTGCCTGGAGTCCCACAGGGGATACTGGAAACACCATATATTTT.

The chain links TRBV27 to TRBJ2-5; 12 bases are shared with TRBD2. Unmatched junction bases numbered 0, after V lost 2 bases and J lost 2 bases. This CDR3 contains 15 residues. CDR1 is MNHEY and CDR2 is SMNVEV in the germline V gene (reference sequence). In nucleotides, the CDR3 is TGTGCCAGCAGTTTAGGACTAGCGGGACAAGAGACCCAGTACTTC. As protein: CASSLGLAGQETQYF.

There are a few counts of this clone. The genes are TRBV9 and TRBJ2-5, with 8 bases that match TRBD1. V shed 3 bases and J 8 bases; nucleotides not matched to a gene: 9. Germline loops: CDR1 SGDLS, CDR2 YYNGEE. This CDR3 is 14 amino acids long. The CDR3 reads CASSGRTGSETQYF. The CDR3 DNA is TGTGCCAGCAGCGGCCGGACAGGGAGTGAAACCCAGTACTTC. Full variable domain (remainder filled in from reference TRBV9 and TRBJ2-5): DSGVTQTPKHLITATGQRVTLRCSPRSGDLSVYWYQQSLDQGLQFLIQYYNGEERAKGNILERFSAQQFPDLHSELNLSSLELGDSALYFCASSGRTGSETQYFGPGTRLLVL.

This clone was detected a few times. The rearrangement uses TRBV30 and TRBJ2-2; D is perhaps TRBD1 or TRBD2 (5 bases each). V was clipped by 1 base and J by 1 base, with 7 bases between them. CDR1 and CDR2 from the germline V gene are GTSNPN and SVGIG (reference sequence). The CDR3 sequence is 14 residues long. Written as DNA, the CDR3 is TGTGCCTGGAGTGGGGACGGGAACACCGGGGAGCTGTTTTTT. It translates to CAWSGDGNTGELFF.

The chain has TRBV4-1 and TRBJ2-7; weak D call: TRBD2 (7 bases). Looked up from germline, CDR1 is MGHRA and CDR2 is YSYEKL. V dropped 7 bases and J dropped 3 bases, with 19 bases sitting between them. The CDR3 length is 15 residues. The CDR3 DNA sequence: TGCGCCAGCATTCCAACGGGGGGCACTTACTACGAGCAGTACTTC. Translating it yields CASIPTGGTYYEQYF.